The rows below give T cell receptor beta chains drawn from one sample of a study of T cell responses to AZD1222 COVID-19 vaccine. Assay used: immunoSEQ multiplex PCR; TCRdb lists only in-frame clones, some missing. The data contain 80,000 or so clones, around nine tenths of them singletons. The sample in question was peripheral blood, obtained on day 0 of AZD1222 vaccination. The origin of the receptors is an adult in good health. The CDR3 runs from the conserved cysteine through the conserved F or W. D genes are given only for firm matches. Clone size is stated in some rows and not others, as once, few, many or a class when expanded.

-	TRBV11-2	TRBJ2-5	-	CASSSFGPGQPETQYF	-
-	TRBV5-4	TRBJ2-7	-	CASSLAGAASSYEQYF	TGTGCCAGCAGCCTGGCTGGGGCCGCATCTTCCTACGAGCAGTACTTC
-	TRBV7-2	TRBJ2-1	-	CASNRPGLFSYNEQFF	TGTGCCAGCAACCGGCCGGGACTCTTCTCCTACAATGAGCAGTTCTTC
-	TRBV19	TRBJ2-2	-	CASSMDRGGTVAGELFF	TGTGCCAGTAGTATGGACCGAGGGGGGACAGTCGCCGGGGAGCTGTTTTTT
-	TRBV5-6	TRBJ1-4	-	CASSLVTGLENEKLFF	TGTGCCAGCAGCTTGGTAACAGGGCTTGAGAATGAAAAACTGTTTTTT
-	TRBV19	TRBJ1-2	-	CASSFLTEGETGYTF	TGTGCCAGTAGTTTCCTAACGGAGGGAGAAACTGGCTACACCTTC
TRBD2	TRBV5-1	TRBJ2-7	once	CASSPPTSGYEQYF	TGCGCCAGCAGCCCTCCGACTAGCGGCTACGAGCAGTACTTC
TRBD1	TRBV5-8	TRBJ1-2	-	CASSSNGQGGYGYTF	TGTGCCAGCAGCTCAAATGGACAGGGCGGCTATGGCTACACCTTC
TRBD1	TRBV4-1	TRBJ2-7	-	CASSQDPGTGDEQYF	TGCGCCAGCAGCCAAGACCCCGGGACAGGGGACGAGCAGTACTTC
TRBD2	TRBV9	TRBJ2-1	-	CASSLAGGSHNEQFF	TGTGCCAGCAGCTTGGCGGGGGGGTCACACAATGAGCAGTTCTTC
-	TRBV18	TRBJ1-1	-	CASSPRGMNTEAFF	TGTGCCAGCTCCCCGAGGGGCATGAACACTGAAGCTTTCTTT
TRBD1	TRBV5-5	TRBJ1-2	-	CASSLDRANYGYTF	TGTGCCAGCAGCCTGGACAGGGCTAACTATGGCTACACCTTC
TRBD2	TRBV4-1	TRBJ2-7	-	CASSQAGGGAIISYEQYF	TGCGCCAGCAGCCAAGCGGGCGGGGGGGCCATTATTTCCTACGAGCAGTACTTC
TRBD1	TRBV24-1	TRBJ2-5	-	CATSDPGQHQETQYF	TGTGCCACCAGTGACCCGGGACAGCACCAAGAGACCCAGTACTTC
-	TRBV5-1	TRBJ1-2	-	CASSWRLSGEIINYGYTF	TGCGCCAGCAGCTGGCGATTGTCGGGGGAAATTATTAACTATGGCTACACCTTC
-	TRBV10-2	TRBJ1-1	-	CASSDRAGTEAFF	TGCGCCAGCAGTGACAGGGCTGGAACTGAAGCTTTCTTT